This T cell receptor beta chain was sequenced in a study of blood T cell repertoires in COVID-19. The assay was immunoSEQ multiplex PCR, and TCRdb's table has in-frame clones only and misses some. The table lists 95,000 to 150,000 clones, 65% to 85% of them singletons. This clone was detected only once. Those who participated ranged in age from roughly 18 to 100 years and resided in about two dozen US areas. Cohort 3 donors were reported recovered after two negative PCRs, clearance, or symptom resolution. The receptor comes from a woman aged 25 to 45 who had recovered from COVID-19. Sequencing was done on a sample of PBMCs or T cells enriched from blood (not recorded which).

The CDR3 DNA reads TGTGCCATTACTAGCGGCCTTGGGAATGAGCAGTTCTTC. It translates to CAITSGLGNEQFF. The chain couples TRBV10-3 to TRBJ2-1; the match to TRBD2 covers 8 bases. The trim removed 9 bases at V and 7 bases at J, leaving 8 bases unmatched. This CDR3 has 13 residues. Per germline, CDR1 ENHRY and CDR2 SYGVKD.